What follows are 10 T cell receptor beta chains derived from one specimen sequenced in a study of multiple sclerosis patients with progressive multifocal leukoencephalopathy. The sample's time point: time of PML onset. Generated by immunoSEQ multiplex PCR, the TCRdb table keeps only in-frame clones and is missing some. The sample holds 30,000 to 35,000 clones, about 88% seen once. The material sequenced was PBMCs, taken from a patient treated with natalizumab. These TCRs come from a human donor with progressive multifocal leukoencephalopathy.

The chain couples TRBV18 to TRBJ1-1, with D perhaps TRBD1 (6 bases). CDR1 KGHSH and CDR2 LQKENI come from the germline V gene. This CDR3 spans 15 amino acids. Trimming stripped 4 bases from V and 1 base from J, with 13 bases between. The CDR3 region is CASSRGGQTNTEAFF. In DNA form, the CDR3 reads TGTGCCAGCTCACGAGGCGGACAGACGAACACTGAAGCTTTCTTT.

This sequence joins TRBV30 and TRBJ2-7, with TRBD1 identical over 9 bases. J was trimmed by 2 bases and V by 2 bases; bases with no gene match: 16. CDR3 length equals 18 residues. Germline V CDR1 and CDR2: GTSNPN, SVGIG (reference sequence). In DNA form, the CDR3 reads TGTGCCTGGAGTCTCGGACAGGGGCTCCATTCTGGAACCTACGAGCAGTACTTC. Translating gives CAWSLGQGLHSGTYEQYF. Full variable domain (rest looked up from reference TRBV30 and TRBJ2-7): SQTIHQWPATLVQPVGSPLSLECTVEGTSNPNLYWYRQAAGRGLQLLFYSVGIGQISSEVPQNLSASRPQDRQFILSSKKLLLSDSGFYLCAWSLGQGLHSGTYEQYFGPGTRLTVT.

The chain is built from TRBV6-6 and TRBJ1-6; a possible D gene is TRBD1 (5 bases). The CDR3 runs to 15 residues. Trimming cost V 6 bases and J 5 bases, with 14 bases left between them. Germline CDR1 and CDR2: MNHNY and SVGAGI (reference sequence). CDR3 DNA sequence: TGTGCCAGCAGCCCCGTGACAGCCCATAATTCACCCCTCCACTTT. It is translated as CASSPVTAHNSPLHF.

J is TRBJ1-1 and V is TRBV7-9, with 8 positions matching TRBD1. Germline V gene data show CDR1 as SEHNR and CDR2 as FQNEAQ (reference sequence). J lost 1 base, V lost 4 bases, and 5 bases had no gene match. This CDR3 spans 15 amino acids. CDR3 amino acids: CASSSAGQANTEAFF. The CDR3 DNA follows: TGTGCCAGCAGCTCCGCGGGACAGGCGAACACTGAAGCTTTCTTT. The full variable domain, with the rest looked up from reference TRBV7-9 and TRBJ1-1, is DTGVSQNPRHKITKRGQNVTFRCDPISEHNRLYWYRQTLGQGPEFLTYFQNEAQLEKSRLLSDRFSAERPKGSFSTLEIQRTEQGDSAMYLCASSSAGQANTEAFFGQGTRLTVV.

The V and J genes are TRBV6-5 and TRBJ1-4, with no clear D. From germline, CDR1 is MNHEY and CDR2 SVGAGI. The CDR3 is made up of 12 amino acids. Trimming left V 2 bases short and J 8 bases short, with 6 bases between. The CDR3 here is CASSYAGEKLFF. The CDR3 region has the DNA TGTGCCAGCAGTTACGCCGGGGAAAAACTGTTTTTT.

The chain couples TRBV19 to TRBJ1-2; 9 bases are shared with TRBD1. The CDR3 extends over 15 amino acids. With V trimmed by 4 bases and J by 2 bases, 5 bases remained unmatched. The germline CDR1 and CDR2 sequences are LNHDA and SQIVND (reference sequence). CDR3 sequence: CASSKDRGSNYGYTF. DNA for the CDR3: TGTGCCAGTAGTAAGGACAGGGGATCGAACTATGGCTACACCTTC.

This chain uses TRBV19 with TRBJ1-2; 8 bases map to TRBD1. Unmatched junction bases numbered 7, after V lost 6 bases and J lost 4 bases. There are 14 residues in the CDR3. CDR1 LNHDA and CDR2 SQIVND come from the germline V gene (reference sequence). The CDR3 region is CASSTTTGAYGYTF. In nucleotides, the CDR3 is TGTGCCAGTAGCACTACGACAGGGGCCTATGGCTACACCTTC. Variable domain in full (rest from reference TRBV19 and TRBJ1-2): DGGITQSPKYLFRKEGQNVTLSCEQNLNHDAMYWYRQDPGQGLRLIYYSQIVNDFQKGDIAEGYSVSREKKESFPLTVTSAQKNPTAFYLCASSTTTGAYGYTFGSGTRLTVV.

The table lists this clone with a count of one. The chain combines TRBV7-2 with TRBJ2-2; 10 bases fit TRBD2. Unmatched junction bases numbered 7, after V lost 6 bases and J lost 6 bases. Looked up from germline, CDR1 is SGHTA and CDR2 is FQGNSA. The CDR3 runs 15 residues. CDR3 sequence: CASRRLAGVAGELFF. CDR3 nucleotides: TGTGCCAGCAGGCGCCTAGCGGGAGTGGCCGGGGAGCTGTTTTTT.

The CDR3 DNA is TGTGCCAGCAGCTTTACAGGGGACCGGCCCCAGCATTTT. Translating gives CASSFTGDRPQHF. The chain employs TRBV6-1 and TRBJ1-5; 7 bases are a match to TRBD1. Germline V gene data show CDR1 as MNHNS and CDR2 as SASEGT. There are 13 residues in the CDR3. The V gene end was trimmed by 6 bases and the J gene end by 9 bases; junction bases not matched to a gene: 8.

The CDR3 DNA follows: TGTGCCAGCAGCTTGGGGGGGTCCGGAAACACCATATATTTT. Protein sequence: CASSLGGSGNTIYF. The chain joins TRBV5-4 to TRBJ1-3; D may be TRBD1 (5 bases). Trimming left V 0 bases short and J 4 bases short, with 8 bases between. The CDR3 has 14 amino acids. Germline V gene sequence: CDR1 SGHNT, CDR2 YYREEE (reference sequence).